This TCR beta chain came from a study of radiotherapy plus CTLA-4 blockade in lung cancer. With ipilimumab providing CTLA-4 blockade, focal radiation was administered to patients who had chemo-refractory metastatic non-small-cell lung cancer. Between the trimmed V and J ends, which lost 5 bases and 4 bases, there was a span of 13 bases. The CDR3 covers 14 residues. From germline, CDR1 is SGHTA and CDR2 FQGTGA. Method: immunoSEQ multiplex PCR; TCRdb's copy keeps in-frame clones and lacks some. The sample carries approximately 85,000 clones, approximately 86% recorded once. The chain recombines TRBV7-3 with TRBJ2-3; D call uncertain. Source: peripheral blood, taken from a patient treated with radiotherapy plus ipilimumab. The receptor was derived from a human donor with non-small cell lung cancer who had a partial response to radiotherapy plus ipilimumab. The CDR3 loop reads CASSPSRVSDTQYF. The CDR3 DNA is TGTGCCAGCAGCCCCTCCCGAGTTTCAGATACGCAGTATTTT. Based on the CDR3 plus reference TRBV7-3 and TRBJ2-3, the full variable domain is GAGVSQTPSNKVTEKGKYVELRCDPISGHTALYWYRQSLGQGPEFLIYFQGTGAADDSGLPNDRFFAVRPEGSVSTLKIQRTERGDSAVYLCASSPSRVSDTQYFGPGTRLTVL.